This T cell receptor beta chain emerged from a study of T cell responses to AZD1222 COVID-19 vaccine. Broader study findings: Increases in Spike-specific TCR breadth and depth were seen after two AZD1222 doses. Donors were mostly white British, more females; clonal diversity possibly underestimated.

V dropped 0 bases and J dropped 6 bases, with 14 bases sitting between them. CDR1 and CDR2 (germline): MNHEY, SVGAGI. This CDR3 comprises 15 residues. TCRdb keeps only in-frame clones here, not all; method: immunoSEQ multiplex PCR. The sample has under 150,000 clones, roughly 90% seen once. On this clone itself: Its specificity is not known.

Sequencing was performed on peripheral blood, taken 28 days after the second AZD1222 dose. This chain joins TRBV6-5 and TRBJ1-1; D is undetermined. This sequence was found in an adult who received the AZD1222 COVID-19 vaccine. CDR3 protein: CASSYSALGGSEAFF. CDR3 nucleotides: TGTGCCAGCAGTTACTCGGCGTTAGGAGGCTCTGAAGCTTTCTTT.